This TCR beta chain is drawn from a study of primary melanoma T cells and metastatic recurrence. Across the study: Samples were primary melanomas of stage T2 to T4. Findings of the study overall: The tumor T-cell fraction reportedly predicted progression-free survival independently of thickness, ulceration, mitotic rate and age.

Primary melanoma in these patients was surgically resected but could recur metastatically. To note about this clone: Antigen specificity is unknown. A junction boundary mismatches the germline segment, possibly from a read error.

This CDR3 region has 12 residues. The V gene's germline CDR1 is MNHGY and CDR2 SAAAGT. This table comes from immunoSEQ multiplex PCR, and its TCRdb copy is limited to in-frame clones, with some not included. The repertoire includes under 450 clones, roughly 87% of them detected once, and roughly a sixth sits in the top ten. The chain has TRBV6-8 and TRBJ2-3; D is unclear. Sequencing input: melanoma tumor tissue. The source of this sequence is a human donor with melanoma. CDR3 protein: CAISPPRDTQYF. For the CDR3, the DNA is TGTGCCATCAGTCCCCCCCGGGATACGCAGTATTTT.